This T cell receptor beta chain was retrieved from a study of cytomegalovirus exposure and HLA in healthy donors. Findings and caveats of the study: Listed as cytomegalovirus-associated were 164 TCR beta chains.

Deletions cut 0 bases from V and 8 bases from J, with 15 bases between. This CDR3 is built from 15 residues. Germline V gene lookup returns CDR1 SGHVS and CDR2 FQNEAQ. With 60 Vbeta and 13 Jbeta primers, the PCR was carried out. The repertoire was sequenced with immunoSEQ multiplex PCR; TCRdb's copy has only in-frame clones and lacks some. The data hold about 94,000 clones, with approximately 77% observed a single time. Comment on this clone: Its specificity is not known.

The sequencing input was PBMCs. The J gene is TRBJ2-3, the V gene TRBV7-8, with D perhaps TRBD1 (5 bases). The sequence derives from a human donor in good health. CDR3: CASSLASGFKGTQYF. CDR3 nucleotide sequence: TGTGCCAGCAGCTTAGCGTCAGGGTTTAAGGGTACGCAGTATTTT.